The 30 T cell receptor beta chains reported below all come from one sample, sequenced in a study of identifying expanded T cells in peripheral blood. The data were produced by immunoSEQ multiplex PCR, yet TCRdb's version contains in-frame clones alone and is incomplete. The sample lists under 150,000 clones; 65% to 90% were seen once. Sequencing input: blood. The receptor set was obtained from a person between 18 and 70 years old in good health.

This rearrangement joins TRBV5-1 to TRBJ2-5; the D is unclear. Germline CDR1 and CDR2: SGHRS and YFSETQ. CDR3 length: 12 amino acids. Trimming left V 4 bases short and J 0 bases short, with 4 bases between. The DNA of the CDR3 is TGCGCCAGCAGCGTGTACCAAGAGACCCAGTACTTC. Residues: CASSVYQETQYF. The full variable domain, in which reference TRBV5-1 and TRBJ2-5 provide the parts outside the CDR3, is KAGVTQTPRYLIKTRGQQVTLSCSPISGHRSVSWYQQTPGQGLQFLFEYFSETQRNKGNFPGRFSGRQFSNSRSEMNVSTLELGDSALYLCASSVYQETQYFGPGTRLLVL.

The chain carries TRBV30 and TRBJ1-2; no firm D call. The germline CDR1 and CDR2 sequences are GTSNPN and SVGIG (reference sequence). The V gene lost 2 bases and the J gene lost 0 bases, with 10 bases spanning the gap. This CDR3 is 14 amino acids long. The CDR3 sequence: CAWSIGAPNYGYTF. In DNA form, the CDR3 reads TGTGCCTGGAGTATAGGAGCTCCTAACTATGGCTACACCTTC.

The V call is TRBV5-4, the J call TRBJ2-7; 9 bases match TRBD2. CDR1 is SGHNT, CDR2 YYREEE, per germline (reference sequence). The CDR3 runs 13 residues. Unmatched junction bases numbered 4, after V lost 6 bases and J lost 3 bases. The CDR3 protein is CASINSGSYEQYF. The CDR3 region has the DNA TGTGCCAGCATCAATAGCGGGAGCTACGAGCAGTACTTC.

This clone was seen a single time. The J gene is TRBJ1-5, the V gene TRBV19, with 12 bases lining up with TRBD1. Trimming removed 9 bases from V and 8 bases from J; junction bases left unmatched: 5. Germline V CDR1 and CDR2: LNHDA, SQIVND (reference sequence). The CDR3 has 13 residues. This CDR3 is CASSGQGAKPQHF. The CDR3 DNA follows: TGTGCCAGCTCGGGACAGGGGGCGAAGCCCCAGCATTTT.

The DNA of the CDR3 is TGTGCCAGCAGCTTATACGAGGAGACCCAGTACTTC. Its translation: CASSLYEETQYF. V usage is TRBV11-2 and J usage is TRBJ2-5; no reliable D call. Germline V gives CDR1 SGHAT, CDR2 FQNNGV. V was shortened by 2 bases and J by 5 bases, with 6 bases between the two germline ends. This CDR3 spans 12 amino acids.

This clone was observed a handful of times. V gene TRBV11-2 combines with J gene TRBJ2-1; 8 bases are a match to TRBD1. CDR1 is SGHAT and CDR2 is FQNNGV in the germline V gene. Trimming took 4 bases from V and 5 from J; bases not matched to a gene: 4. The CDR3 is made up of 14 amino acids. The CDR3 DNA sequence: TGTGCCAGCAGCTCACAGGGGGTCCACAATGAGCAGTTCTTC. Translated, it gives CASSSQGVHNEQFF.

The genes are TRBV15 and TRBJ2-7, with TRBD1 matching over 10 bases. Germline assignment: CDR1 LNHNV and CDR2 YYDKDF (reference sequence). The CDR3 contains 15 residues. Losses at the gene ends were 1 base for V and 2 bases for J; bases not matched to a gene: 2. In DNA form, the CDR3 reads TGTGCCACCAGCAGAGTCGGGACAGGGGCCTACGAGCAGTACTTC. Its protein product is CATSRVGTGAYEQYF. The full variable domain, in which reference TRBV15 and TRBJ2-7 provide the parts outside the CDR3, is DAMVIQNPRYQVTQFGKPVTLSCSQTLNHNVMYWYQQKSSQAPKLLFHYYDKDFNNEADTPDNFQSRRPNTSFCFLDIRSPGLGDTAMYLCATSRVGTGAYEQYFGPGTRLTVT.

V gene TRBV11-3 combines with J gene TRBJ2-7; maybe TRBD2 (6 bases). The CDR3 is made up of 12 amino acids. Trimming stripped 3 bases from V and 6 bases from J, with 9 bases between. Germline CDR1 SGHNT, CDR2 YENEEA. As DNA, the CDR3 is TGTGCCAGCAGCTTGGGAGGCTCCGAGCAGTACTTC. This codes for CASSLGGSEQYF. The variable domain in full, completed from reference TRBV11-3 and TRBJ2-7, reads EAGVVQSPRYKIIEKKQPVAFWCNPISGHNTLYWYLQNLGQGPELLIRYENEEAVDDSQLPKDRFSAERLKGVDSTLKIQPAELGDSAVYLCASSLGGSEQYFGPGTRLTVT.

CDR3 DNA: TGTGCCAGTAGTTTAAGACAGGGCACAGATACGCAGTATTTT. As protein: CASSLRQGTDTQYF. J is TRBJ2-3 and V is TRBV19; D is possibly TRBD1 (6 bases). V dropped 5 bases and J dropped 1 base, with 10 bases sitting between them. The CDR3 sequence is 14 residues long. Germline V gives CDR1 LNHDA, CDR2 SQIVND (reference sequence).

V usage is TRBV30 and J usage is TRBJ1-5; 7 nucleotides align to TRBD1. The J segment lost 5 bases and the V segment lost 2 bases, leaving 6 bases of the junction unmatched. The germline CDR1 and CDR2 sequences are GTSNPN and SVGIG (reference sequence). This CDR3 is built from 14 residues. CDR3 loop: CAWSPRQGHQPQHF. CDR3 nucleotide sequence: TGTGCCTGGAGTCCCCGACAGGGCCATCAGCCCCAGCATTTT.

V and J are TRBV28 and TRBJ1-4; D remains ambiguous. This CDR3 contains 15 residues. Trimming removed 5 bases from V and 0 bases from J, with 10 bases in between. Germline CDR1 is MDHEN and CDR2 is SYDVKM. The CDR3 bases are TGTGCCAGCAGTGCCTCAGGAGCAACTAATGAAAAACTGTTTTTT. Its translation is CASSASGATNEKLFF.

This sequence joins TRBV18 and TRBJ2-5; tentatively, D is TRBD2 (7 bases). Germline CDR1 reads KGHSH; CDR2 reads LQKENI. Between the trimmed V and J ends, which lost 3 bases and 2 bases, there was a span of 16 bases. This CDR3 is built from 16 residues. The CDR3 spells CASSPFMGGQQETQYF. For the CDR3, the DNA is TGTGCCAGCTCACCGTTCATGGGGGGGCAACAAGAGACCCAGTACTTC. The full variable domain, rest sourced from reference TRBV18 and TRBJ2-5, is NAGVMQNPRHLVRRRGQEARLRCSPMKGHSHVYWYRQLPEEGLKFMVYLQKENIIDESGMPKERFSAEFPKEGPSILRIQQVVRGDSAAYFCASSPFMGGQQETQYFGPGTRLLVL.

The count of this clone is one. CDR3 protein: CATWRGSGVNNEQFF. CDR3 nucleotides: TGTGCCACCTGGCGGGGGTCGGGAGTAAACAATGAGCAGTTCTTC. The chain has TRBV2 and TRBJ2-1, with 7 nucleotides matching TRBD2. The CDR3 totals 15 residues. Trimming at V came to 10 bases and at J to 5 bases, leaving 14 bases not matched to a gene. Germline V gene data show CDR1 as SNHLY and CDR2 as FYNNEI.

The chain uses TRBV6-5 and TRBJ2-7; no clear D. The V gene's germline CDR1 is MNHEY and CDR2 SVGAGI. The CDR3 has 14 amino acids. V lost 2 bases and J lost 1, with 9 bases in between. Written as DNA, the CDR3 is TGTGCCAGCAGTTACAGGGAAGGATCCTACGAGCAGTACTTC. This encodes CASSYREGSYEQYF.

The chain joins TRBV6-5 to TRBJ2-7, with D maybe TRBD1 (6 bases). The germline CDR1 and CDR2 sequences are MNHEY and SVGAGI. V lost 5 bases and J 1 base, leaving 12 bases between the germline ends. The CDR3 extends over 14 amino acids. CDR3 region: CASSPAGTSYEQYF. CDR3 DNA sequence: TGTGCCAGCAGTCCCGCCGGGACATCCTACGAGCAGTACTTC.

This chain joins TRBV5-6 and TRBJ1-4; no reliable D call. The CDR3 spans 13 residues. CDR1 is SGHDT, CDR2 YYEEEE, per germline. V lost 3 bases to trimming and J lost 7 bases, with 10 bases between them. CDR3 residues: CASSWGLGEKLFF. In DNA, the CDR3 is TGTGCCAGCAGCTGGGGTTTGGGTGAAAAACTGTTTTTT.

This chain uses TRBV6-5 with TRBJ2-7; 9 positions match TRBD2. J lost 2 bases, V lost 0 bases, and 5 bases had no gene match. The germline V gene encodes CDR1 MNHEY and CDR2 SVGAGI. This CDR3 contains 16 residues. As DNA, the CDR3 is TGTGCCAGCAGTTACTCGATAGCGGGAGCGGCCTACGAGCAGTACTTC. Translated, it gives CASSYSIAGAAYEQYF.

This chain connects TRBV11-3 to TRBJ2-5; unclear D gene. Germline CDR1 reads SGHNT; CDR2 reads YENEEA. Between the trimmed V and J ends, which lost 5 bases and 4 bases, there was a span of 14 bases. The CDR3 runs 14 residues. The CDR3 nucleotides are TGTGCCAGCAGCCTCGGGTCGCAATCAGAGACCCAGTACTTC. It codes for CASSLGSQSETQYF.

This clone was observed once. This rearrangement joins TRBV5-1 to TRBJ2-1; 7 bases agree with TRBD2. Trimming at V came to 0 bases and at J to 0 bases, leaving 3 bases not matched to a gene. In germline, CDR1 is SGHRS, CDR2 YFSETQ. The CDR3 sequence is 16 residues long. The CDR3 is CASSLGSGYSYNEQFF. The CDR3 DNA reads as TGCGCCAGCAGCTTGGGTAGCGGGTACTCCTACAATGAGCAGTTCTTC.

The rearrangement joins TRBV28 to TRBJ2-6; 7 bases agree with TRBD1. Trimming at V came to 8 bases and at J to 2 bases, leaving 0 bases not matched to a gene. The CDR3 has 13 amino acids. Germline lookup yields CDR1 MDHEN and CDR2 SYDVKM. For the CDR3, the DNA is TGTGCCAGCCAGGGGGCTGGGGCCAACGTCCTGACTTTC. Its protein is CASQGAGANVLTF.

The CDR3 loop reads CASSLVQGMGNQPQHF. CDR3 nucleotides: TGTGCCAGCAGCTTAGTACAGGGAATGGGCAATCAGCCCCAGCATTTT. The J gene is TRBJ1-5, the V gene TRBV7-2; perhaps TRBD1 as D (6 bases). The CDR3 contains 16 residues. Trimming took off 1 base at V and 2 bases at J, with 12 bases between the two ends. The germline V gene has CDR1 SGHTA and CDR2 FQGNSA.

This chain joins TRBV4-3 and TRBJ1-1, with a possible D match to TRBD1 (5 bases). The CDR3 extends over 13 amino acids. Trimming left V 0 bases short and J 10 bases short, with 12 bases between. Per germline, CDR1 LGHNA and CDR2 YSLEER. The CDR3: CASSQDLARGAFF. The CDR3 DNA is TGCGCCAGCAGCCAAGATCTAGCGAGGGGAGCTTTCTTT.

The V call is TRBV7-2, the J call TRBJ2-1, with 9 bases aligning to TRBD1. This CDR3 region has 16 residues. The V segment lost 2 bases and the J segment 6 bases; nucleotides outside the gene matches: 8. CDR1 and CDR2 (germline): SGHTA, FQGNSA. CDR3 sequence: CASSLIGTGLTNEQFF. In nucleotides, the CDR3 is TGTGCCAGCAGCTTAATCGGGACAGGGCTCACCAATGAGCAGTTCTTC.

This rearrangement joins TRBV5-1 to TRBJ2-7; maybe TRBD2 (5 bases). The CDR3 extends over 14 amino acids. Looked up from germline, CDR1 is SGHRS and CDR2 is YFSETQ. Trimming stripped 4 bases from V and 5 bases from J, with 16 bases between. The CDR3 DNA is TGCGCCAGCAGCGTAACGATCGGGGAGAACGAGCAGTACTTC. Protein sequence: CASSVTIGENEQYF.

This clone was recorded only once. The chain employs TRBV5-1 and TRBJ2-7; no clear D. V was shortened by 4 bases and J by 2 bases, with 16 bases between the two germline ends. CDR3 size: 15 residues. Germline V gene data show CDR1 as SGHRS and CDR2 as YFSETQ. CDR3 sequence (DNA): TGCGCCAGCAGCCCGCACCGGGTCAACGCCTACGAGCAGTACTTC. It is translated as CASSPHRVNAYEQYF.

This clone was observed a few times. The J gene is TRBJ2-7, the V gene TRBV7-9; the match to TRBD1 covers 7 bases. V shed 5 bases, J shed 5 bases, and the junction held 6 bases outside the gene matches. The CDR3 consists of 13 residues. Looked up from germline, CDR1 is SEHNR and CDR2 is FQNEAQ (reference sequence). The CDR3 is CASSLRQGHEQYF. The DNA for the CDR3 is TGTGCCAGCAGCCTTCGACAGGGCCACGAGCAGTACTTC.

V gene TRBV5-1 combines with J gene TRBJ2-7; the D gene is possibly TRBD2 (6 bases). Germline loops: CDR1 SGHRS, CDR2 YFSETQ. This CDR3 has 12 residues. The V end lost 5 bases, the J end lost 5 bases, and 11 bases lay between the germline ends. In DNA, the CDR3 is TGCGCCAGCAGGTCGGAGGGAAACGAGCAGTACTTC. Translating gives CASRSEGNEQYF.

V gene TRBV2 combines with J gene TRBJ1-1, with TRBD1 matching over 8 bases. Germline loops: CDR1 SNHLY, CDR2 FYNNEI. Trimming at V came to 6 bases and at J to 10 bases, leaving 10 bases not matched to a gene. The CDR3 is 13 residues long. CDR3 in DNA: TGTGCCAGCAGCTGGACAGGGCAAGGAGGAGCTTTCTTT. Its protein product is CASSWTGQGGAFF.

The rearrangement uses TRBV5-1 and TRBJ1-6; 10 positions match TRBD1. CDR3 length equals 15 residues. Germline V CDR1 and CDR2: SGHRS, YFSETQ. Trimming at V came to 4 bases and at J to 8 bases, leaving 6 bases not matched to a gene. In DNA, the CDR3 is TGCGCCAGCAGCAAAGCCGGGACAGGGGATTCACCCCTCCACTTT. The encoded protein is CASSKAGTGDSPLHF.

The rearrangement uses TRBV19 and TRBJ2-1; 7 positions agree with TRBD1. This CDR3 has 13 residues. Germline assignment: CDR1 LNHDA and CDR2 SQIVND (reference sequence). V was clipped by 6 bases and J by 3 bases; unmatched bases: 2. The CDR3 sequence is CASSGTVYNEQFF. The CDR3 DNA reads as TGTGCCAGTAGCGGGACAGTCTACAATGAGCAGTTCTTC. Based on the CDR3 plus reference TRBV19 and TRBJ2-1, the full variable domain is DGGITQSPKYLFRKEGQNVTLSCEQNLNHDAMYWYRQDPGQGLRLIYYSQIVNDFQKGDIAEGYSVSREKKESFPLTVTSAQKNPTAFYLCASSGTVYNEQFFGPGTRLTVL.